Shown below are 23 T cell receptor beta chains from a single sample sequenced in a study of cytomegalovirus exposure and HLA in healthy donors. The method was immunoSEQ multiplex PCR; TCRdb's version includes in-frame clones alone and lacks a portion of them. Among 150,000 to 180,000 clones listed, approximately 86% were seen once. The specimen was PBMCs. The receptor source for this set is a man between 18 and 35 years old in good health and CMV-seropositive.

The V gene is TRBV4-1, the J gene TRBJ1-1, with D possibly being TRBD1 (5 bases). The V gene lost 3 bases and the J gene lost 5 bases, with 13 bases spanning the gap. The CDR3 sequence is 14 residues long. The germline V gene has CDR1 MGHRA and CDR2 YSYEKL. This CDR3 reads CASSQPGGWTEAFF. CDR3 nucleotide sequence: TGCGCCAGCAGCCAGCCCGGGGGGTGGACTGAAGCTTTCTTT.

The chain couples TRBV7-9 to TRBJ2-5; 8 nucleotides line up with TRBD1. V lost 5 bases to trimming and J lost 5 bases; unmatched junction nucleotides: 10. Germline CDR1 is SEHNR and CDR2 is FQNEAQ (reference sequence). This CDR3 is 15 amino acids long. CDR3 coding DNA: TGTGCCAGCAGCCCAGACAGGGGAAGGGCGGAGACCCAGTACTTC. Protein product: CASSPDRGRAETQYF.

This clone was observed a few times. The gene calls are TRBV21-1 and TRBJ2-7; the tabulated D call, TRBD1, remains unverified against the DNA. TRBV21-1 is deemed a pseudogene. This CDR3 contains 15 residues. CDR3 coding DNA: TGTGCCAGCAGCCCCGGCCGGGACAAGTCCTACGAGCAGTACTTC. It specifies CASSPGRDKSYEQYF.

V is TRBV19 and J is TRBJ1-2; TRBD1 is a possible D gene (6 bases). The CDR3 extends over 15 amino acids. V lost 3 bases to trimming and J lost 2 bases, with 13 bases between them. CDR1 is LNHDA, CDR2 SQIVND, per germline (reference sequence). CDR3 loop: CASSIGATGNYGYTF. Written as DNA, the CDR3 is TGTGCCAGTAGTATTGGCGCGACAGGAAACTATGGCTACACCTTC.

The chain joins TRBV6-4 to TRBJ2-1; 13 bases align to TRBD2. The CDR3 is 15 residues long. Germline loops: CDR1 MRHNA, CDR2 SNTAGT. Losses at the gene ends were 5 bases for V and 6 bases for J; bases not matched to a gene: 4. DNA for the CDR3: TGTGCCAGCAGTCCACTAGCGGGGGGGCCCAATGAGCAGTTCTTC. The encoded protein is CASSPLAGGPNEQFF.

This chain joins TRBV7-9 and TRBJ2-5; D unresolved. Germline V gene data show CDR1 as SEHNR and CDR2 as FQNEAQ (reference sequence). There are 14 residues in the CDR3. Trimming took 1 base from V and 3 from J, leaving 9 bases between them. The CDR3 nucleotides read TGTGCCAGCAGCTTAGAGACCAGGAAAGAGACCCAGTACTTC. The encoded protein is CASSLETRKETQYF. Filled out from reference TRBV7-9 and TRBJ2-5, the complete variable domain reads DTGVSQNPRHKITKRGQNVTFRCDPISEHNRLYWYRQTLGQGPEFLTYFQNEAQLEKSRLLSDRFSAERPKGSFSTLEIQRTEQGDSAMYLCASSLETRKETQYFGPGTRLLVL.

Only one count was recorded for this clone. The rearrangement joins TRBV11-2 to TRBJ2-7; 8 bases match TRBD1. The J segment lost 5 bases and the V segment lost 0 bases, leaving 3 bases of the junction unmatched. The CDR3 contains 14 residues. CDR1 and CDR2 (germline): SGHAT, FQNNGV. CDR3: CASSLDRGRHEQYF. CDR3 nucleotide sequence: TGTGCCAGCAGCTTAGACAGGGGGCGACACGAGCAGTACTTC.

This rearrangement joins TRBV4-3 to TRBJ2-7, with 7 nucleotides matching TRBD1. CDR3 length equals 16 residues. The germline gives CDR1 LGHNA, CDR2 YSLEER. J gave up 2 bases and V 0 bases, and 7 bases lay outside the gene matches. CDR3 sequence: CASSQDPGTEAYEQYF. The CDR3 DNA follows: TGCGCCAGCAGCCAAGATCCCGGGACAGAAGCCTACGAGCAGTACTTC.

The J gene is TRBJ1-2, the V gene TRBV6-5; TRBD1 matches 7 bases. The junction had 8 bases not matched to a gene; V was cut back by 4 bases and J by 6 bases. The CDR3 totals 14 residues. CDR1 is MNHEY and CDR2 is SVGAGI in the germline V gene. CDR3 nucleotide sequence: TGTGCCAGCAGTTCGACCGGGACAGATAATGGCTACACCTTC. It is translated as CASSSTGTDNGYTF.

The chain combines TRBV7-2 with TRBJ2-3, with 9 nucleotides matching TRBD1. Germline trimming cut 5 bases from V and 5 bases from J; bases unmatched to any gene: 11. The CDR3 length is 16 residues. The germline gives CDR1 SGHTA, CDR2 FQGNSA. CDR3 sequence reads: CASSPGTGRRIDTQYF. The CDR3 bases are TGTGCCAGCAGCCCGGGGACAGGGAGACGTATAGATACGCAGTATTTT. The full variable domain, its missing parts supplied by reference TRBV7-2 and TRBJ2-3, is GAGVSQSPSNKVTEKGKDVELRCDPISGHTALYWYRQSLGQGLEFLIYFQGNSAPDKSGLPSDRFSAERTGGSVSTLTIQRTQQEDSAVYLCASSPGTGRRIDTQYFGPGTRLTVL.

The chain carries TRBV7-6 and TRBJ2-1; tentative D call: TRBD2 (5 bases). The germline V gene encodes CDR1 SGHVS and CDR2 FNYEAQ. The CDR3 extends over 14 amino acids. Trimming took off 7 bases at V and 9 bases at J, with 19 bases between the two ends. The CDR3 sequence: CASTKWESELEQFF. Here the CDR3 DNA reads TGTGCCAGCACCAAGTGGGAGTCAGAACTTGAGCAGTTCTTC.

This chain uses TRBV6-6 with TRBJ1-2; 7 bases are shared with TRBD1. This CDR3 is built from 12 residues. The germline CDR1 and CDR2 sequences are MNHNY and SVGAGI (reference sequence). The J segment lost 6 bases and the V segment lost 5 bases, leaving 3 bases of the junction unmatched. CDR3 residues: CASSRTGDGYTF. DNA of the CDR3: TGTGCCAGCAGTCGGACAGGAGATGGCTACACCTTC.

V gene TRBV19 combines with J gene TRBJ1-6, with D possibly being TRBD1 (6 bases). Deletions cut 5 bases from V and 5 bases from J, with 16 bases between. The CDR3 spans 16 residues. CDR1 and CDR2 from the germline V gene are LNHDA and SQIVND (reference sequence). The CDR3 region is CASSPDRNFHNSPLHF. The CDR3 nucleotides read TGTGCCAGTAGTCCAGACAGGAACTTCCATAATTCACCCCTCCACTTT.

The genes are TRBV12-5 and TRBJ2-3, with 7 bases aligning to TRBD1. The CDR3 runs to 14 residues. Germline V gives CDR1 LGHNT, CDR2 FRNRAP. The V and J ends lost 7 bases and 1 base, in that order; junction bases with no gene match: 5. The CDR3 coding sequence is TGTGCTAGTGACAGGGGCGAGGGCACAGATACGCAGTATTTT. It translates to CASDRGEGTDTQYF.

The CDR3 coding sequence is TGTGCCAGCAGCCTACAAGAGGGTAGCTCTGGAAACACCATATATTTT. Translated, it gives CASSLQEGSSGNTIYF. The chain joins TRBV4-2 to TRBJ1-3; D is undetermined. CDR3 size: 16 residues. The V end lost 4 bases, the J end lost 0 bases, and 13 bases lay between the germline ends. From germline, CDR1 is LGHNA and CDR2 YNFKEQ.

The chain carries TRBV16 and TRBJ2-7, with D tentatively TRBD2 (6 bases). CDR1 is KGHSY and CDR2 is FQNENV in the germline V gene. The CDR3 extends over 13 amino acids. The ends were cut back, 3 bases at V and 4 bases at J, with 10 bases in the middle. Here the CDR3 DNA reads TGTGCCAGCAGCCAGGGACGGGGGTACGAGCAGTACTTC. This sequence encodes CASSQGRGYEQYF.

J is TRBJ1-1 and V is TRBV11-2; D gene ambiguous. The germline V gene encodes CDR1 SGHAT and CDR2 FQNNGV. Trimming left V 5 bases short and J 6 bases short, with 19 bases between. The CDR3 totals 15 residues. CDR3 in DNA: TGTGCCAGCAGCGTCGGACTATTTTCGGGCGCTGAAGCTTTCTTT. Amino acids: CASSVGLFSGAEAFF.

The chain links TRBV6-5 to TRBJ2-1; TRBD1 might be the D (6 bases). Trimming left V 6 bases short and J 5 bases short, with 8 bases between. CDR1 MNHEY and CDR2 SVGAGI come from the germline V gene. The CDR3 spans 12 residues. DNA of the CDR3: TGTGCCAGCAGAACAGGGAACAATGAGCAGTTCTTC. It encodes CASRTGNNEQFF.

V and J are TRBV2 and TRBJ1-1, with no clear D. CDR1 is SNHLY, CDR2 FYNNEI, per germline. Deletions cut 9 bases from V and 10 bases from J, with 15 bases between. This CDR3 has 11 amino acids. CDR3 DNA: TGTGCCAGATATGAGGAGGGCAGAGCTTTCTTT. It codes for CARYEEGRAFF. Combining the CDR3 with reference TRBV2 and TRBJ1-1 gives the whole variable domain EPEVTQTPSHQVTQMGQEVILRCVPISNHLYFYWYRQILGQKVEFLVSFYNNEISEKSEIFDDQFSVERPDGSNFTLKIRSTKLEDSAMYFCARYEEGRAFFGQGTRLTVV.

The chain combines TRBV5-6 with TRBJ2-7; D gene unclear. V lost 4 bases to trimming and J lost 3 bases, with 5 bases between them. Germline V gene lookup returns CDR1 SGHDT and CDR2 YYEEEE. This CDR3 has 11 amino acids. The CDR3 nucleotides read TGTGCCAGCAGCCGTTACTACGAGCAGTACTTC. The encoded protein is CASSRYYEQYF.

This rearrangement joins TRBV6-6 to TRBJ2-7, with TRBD2 matching over 9 bases. Germline CDR1 is MNHNY and CDR2 is SVGAGI (reference sequence). The CDR3 runs 14 residues. Trimming at V came to 4 bases and at J to 2 bases, leaving 3 bases not matched to a gene. The CDR3 DNA reads TGTGCCAGCAGTTTAGCGGGAGTAACCTACGAGCAGTACTTC. It translates to CASSLAGVTYEQYF.

The chain links TRBV7-9 to TRBJ1-2, with TRBD1 as a possible D gene (5 bases). This CDR3 is built from 14 residues. Looked up from germline, CDR1 is SEHNR and CDR2 is FQNEAQ (reference sequence). V gave up 5 bases and J gave up 1 base, with 11 bases separating them. The CDR3 is CASSPLQVNYGYTF. Here the CDR3 DNA reads TGTGCCAGCAGCCCCCTACAGGTTAACTATGGCTACACCTTC.

V gene TRBV5-1 combines with J gene TRBJ2-1; D is unresolved. Trimming pared 0 bases from V and 6 bases from J, leaving 7 bases between. Germline CDR1 SGHRS, CDR2 YFSETQ. CDR3 length: 13 residues. CDR3 protein: CASSLAIPNEQFF. CDR3 DNA sequence: TGCGCCAGCAGCTTGGCCATCCCCAATGAGCAGTTCTTC.